This T cell receptor (beta chain) appears in the sequencing data of a study of OX40 agonist ivuxolimab in advanced cancers. Trimming took 6 bases from V and 2 from J, leaving 13 bases between them. Germline loops: CDR1 MNHEY, CDR2 SVGAGI. CDR3 length equals 15 residues. Only in-frame clones appear in the TCRdb table, and some are missing; sequencing was by immunoSEQ multiplex PCR. The sample records approximately 73,000 clones, approximately 90% being singletons. The sequencing used CD4+ or CD8+ T cells sorted from blood, collected in a trial of the OX40 agonist ivuxolimab. This chain joins TRBV6-5 and TRBJ2-2, with D tentatively TRBD2 (5 bases). The sequence was obtained from an adult with an advanced solid tumor such as melanoma, head and neck, liver or kidney cancer. CDR3 bases: TGTGCCAGCAGACGCCCGGCGGGTAACACCGGGGAGCTGTTTTTT. It yields the protein CASRRPAGNTGELFF.